This T cell receptor beta chain was captured by sequencing in a study of cytomegalovirus exposure and HLA in healthy donors. Of note for this clone: The antigen is not known.

Study-level results: Under in vitro conditions, a few CMV-associated chains were confirmed as specific for CMV antigens.

The CDR3 is 13 residues long. V lost 11 bases to trimming and J lost 5 bases, with 18 bases between them. The germline V gene has CDR1 MNHEY and CDR2 SVGAGI. The PCR used 60 Vbeta and 13 Jbeta primers. How the authors handled the data: In a later analysis, 10 million to 11 million of 60 million to 80 million unique beta chains occurred in at least two donors. Libraries were prepared by immunoSEQ multiplex PCR; TCRdb keeps only in-frame clonotypes and omits some of them. The V and J calls and clone size come from that table; D and trimming were worked out from the DNA. The sample includes 150,000 to 200,000 clones, roughly 76% of them seen just once.

The receptor was isolated from a human donor in good health. Specimen: PBMCs. The chain has TRBV6-5 and TRBJ2-5; D is perhaps TRBD2 (6 bases). In DNA, the CDR3 is TGTGCCCCACCTAGGCGGGGCAGGGAGACCCAGTACTTC. It codes for CAPPRRGRETQYF.